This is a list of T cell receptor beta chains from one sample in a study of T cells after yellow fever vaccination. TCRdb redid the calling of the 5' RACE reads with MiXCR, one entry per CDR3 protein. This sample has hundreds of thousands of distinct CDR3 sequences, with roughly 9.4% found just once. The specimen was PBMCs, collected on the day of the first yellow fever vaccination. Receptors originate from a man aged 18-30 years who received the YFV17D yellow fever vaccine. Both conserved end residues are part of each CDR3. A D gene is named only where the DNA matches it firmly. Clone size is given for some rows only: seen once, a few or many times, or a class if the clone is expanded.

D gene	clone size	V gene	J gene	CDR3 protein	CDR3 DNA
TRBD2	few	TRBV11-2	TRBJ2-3	CASTTPVAGGTDTQYF	TGTGCCAGCACCACGCCCGTAGCGGGGGGCACAGATACGCAGTATTTT
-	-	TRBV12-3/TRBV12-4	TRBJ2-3	CATFRGADTQYF	TGTGCCACGTTCAGGGGTGCAGATACGCAGTATTTT
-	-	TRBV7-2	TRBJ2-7	CASSVFREQYF	TGTGCCAGCAGCGTCTTTCGCGAGCAGTACTTC
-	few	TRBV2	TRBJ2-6	CATKADSSGANVLTF	TGTGCCACTAAAGCAGACAGCTCTGGGGCCAACGTCCTGACTTTC
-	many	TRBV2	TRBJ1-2	CASRPTGNYGYTF	TGTGCCAGCAGACCCACAGGGAACTATGGCTACACCTTC
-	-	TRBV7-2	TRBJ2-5	CASSSSTQFQETQYF	TGTGCCAGCAGCTCTTCGACCCAATTTCAAGAGACCCAGTACTTC
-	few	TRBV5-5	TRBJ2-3	CASSFFRPDTQYF	TGTGCCAGCAGCTTTTTCCGCCCAGATACGCAGTATTTT
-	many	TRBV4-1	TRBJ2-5	CASSQGVGFQETQYF	TGCGCCAGCAGCCAAGGGGTAGGGTTCCAAGAGACCCAGTACTTC
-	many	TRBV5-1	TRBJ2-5	CASSFGGGGETQYF	TGCGCCAGCAGCTTCGGCGGGGGCGGGGAGACCCAGTACTTC
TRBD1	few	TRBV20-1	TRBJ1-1	CRLAPRQGMNTEAFF	TGCAGGCTGGCCCCGAGACAGGGGATGAACACTGAAGCTTTCTTT
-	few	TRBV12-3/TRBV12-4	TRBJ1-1	CASSRYRMNTEAFF	TGTGCCAGCAGCCGGTACAGAATGAACACTGAAGCTTTCTTT
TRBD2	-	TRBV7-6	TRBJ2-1	CASSSPKASGGPPYNEQFF	TGTGCCAGCAGCTCCCCGAAGGCTAGCGGGGGGCCCCCCTACAATGAGCAGTTCTTC
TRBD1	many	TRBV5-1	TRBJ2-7	CASSSSPGQGSEQYF	TGCGCCAGCAGCTCGTCACCGGGACAGGGATCCGAGCAGTACTTC
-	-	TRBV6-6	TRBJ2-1	CASREGPGQFF	TGTGCCAGCAGAGAAGGGCCAGGGCAGTTCTTC
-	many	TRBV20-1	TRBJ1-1	CSARPQNTEAFF	TGCAGTGCTAGGCCACAGAACACTGAAGCTTTCTTT
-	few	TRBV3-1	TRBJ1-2	CASSLGLEGGYTF	TGTGCCAGCAGCCTCGGACTCGAGGGTGGCTACACCTTC
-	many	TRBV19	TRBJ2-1	CASSLHRTALSYNEQFF	TGTGCCAGTAGTCTACACCGGACAGCCCTCTCCTACAATGAGCAGTTCTTC
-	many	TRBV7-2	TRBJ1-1	CASSPRVLSPEAFF	TGTGCCAGCAGCCCCCGAGTCTTAAGCCCTGAAGCTTTCTTT
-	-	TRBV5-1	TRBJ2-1	CASSFSRGKHEQFF	TGCGCCAGCAGCTTCTCTAGAGGAAAACATGAGCAGTTCTTC
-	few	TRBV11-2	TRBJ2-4	CASSPPWEWRVPFSKNIQYF	TGTGCCAGCAGCCCCCCGTGGGAGTGGAGGGTTCCGTTTAGCAAAAACATTCAGTACTTC
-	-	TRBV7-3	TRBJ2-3	CASSLTEISGLDSTDTQYF	TGTGCCAGCAGCTTAACGGAAATTTCGGGCCTCGATAGCACAGATACGCAGTATTTT
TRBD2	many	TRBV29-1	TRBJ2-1	CSGGPGLAGYNEQFF	TGCAGCGGCGGCCCCGGACTAGCGGGTTACAATGAGCAGTTCTTC
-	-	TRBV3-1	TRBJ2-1	CASSQSGLFLYNEQFF	TGTGCCAGCAGCCAATCCGGTCTTTTTCTCTACAATGAGCAGTTCTTC
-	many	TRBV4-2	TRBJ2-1	CASSQDMGEGNEQFF	TGTGCCAGCAGCCAAGATATGGGGGAAGGCAATGAGCAGTTCTTC
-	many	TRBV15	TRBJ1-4	CATSRDGGEKLFF	TGTGCCACCAGCAGAGATGGAGGGGAAAAACTGTTTTTT
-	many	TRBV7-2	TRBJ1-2	CASSTLPPGVTNYGYTF	TGTGCCAGCAGCACCCTCCCGCCGGGGGTGACGAACTATGGCTACACCTTC
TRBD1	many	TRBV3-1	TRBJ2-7	CASNPGQGAYEQYF	TGTGCCAGCAACCCCGGACAGGGGGCCTACGAGCAGTACTTC
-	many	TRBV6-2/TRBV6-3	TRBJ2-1	CASSNNEQFF	TGTGCCAGCAGTAACAATGAGCAGTTCTTC
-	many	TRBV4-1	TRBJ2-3	CASSQDGRTDTQYF	TGCGCCAGCAGCCAAGACGGCCGCACAGATACGCAGTATTTT
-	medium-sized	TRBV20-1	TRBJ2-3	CSADERGTDTQYF	TGCAGTGCCGACGAACGAGGAACAGATACGCAGTATTTT
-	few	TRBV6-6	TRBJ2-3	CASSYGVDTQYF	TGTGCCAGCAGTTATGGGGTAGATACGCAGTATTTT
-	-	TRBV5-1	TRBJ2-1	CASSSTGLLYNEQFF	TGCGCCAGCAGCTCGACGGGACTCCTCTACAATGAGCAGTTCTTC
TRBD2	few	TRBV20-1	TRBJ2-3	CSATRHLGRTDTQYF	TGCAGTGCTACTAGACACCTCGGGAGGACAGATACGCAGTATTTT
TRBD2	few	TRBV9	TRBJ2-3	CASSKTSGGLTPRGTDTQYF	TGTGCCAGCAGCAAGACTAGCGGGGGGCTCACCCCTCGGGGCACAGATACGCAGTATTTT
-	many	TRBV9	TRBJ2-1	CASSVTGNEQFF	TGTGCCAGCAGCGTAACGGGGAATGAGCAGTTCTTC
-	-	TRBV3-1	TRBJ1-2	CASSQDRPGWGYTF	TGTGCCAGCAGCCAAGATCGACCGGGCTGGGGCTACACCTTC
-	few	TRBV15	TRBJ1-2	CATRMDYRNYGYTF	TGTGCCACCAGAATGGACTACCGTAACTATGGCTACACCTTC
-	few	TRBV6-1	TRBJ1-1	CASGKDRNTEAFF	TGTGCCAGCGGAAAGGACAGGAACACTGAAGCTTTCTTT
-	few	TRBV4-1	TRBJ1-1	CASSPQGGDTEAFF	TGCGCCAGCAGCCCACAGGGAGGGGACACTGAAGCTTTCTTT
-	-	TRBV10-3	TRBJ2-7	CAISESILWGVYSSDEQYF	TGTGCCATCAGTGAGTCAATCTTATGGGGGGTTTATTCCTCGGACGAGCAGTACTTC
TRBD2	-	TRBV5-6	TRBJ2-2	CASSLVERGPTGELFF	TGTGCCAGCAGCTTGGTAGAGCGGGGCCCCACCGGGGAGCTGTTTTTT
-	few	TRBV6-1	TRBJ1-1	CASSAGTFGTEAFF	TGTGCCAGCAGTGCAGGGACATTCGGCACTGAAGCTTTCTTT
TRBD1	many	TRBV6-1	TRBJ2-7	CASSERTGTYEQYF	TGTGCCAGCTCTGAGAGGACAGGGACCTACGAGCAGTACTTC
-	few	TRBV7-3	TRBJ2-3	CASSPGRGTDTQYF	TGTGCCAGCAGCCCGGGACGGGGCACAGATACGCAGTATTTT
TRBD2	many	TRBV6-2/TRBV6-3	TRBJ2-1	CASSYSKPGLAGGYSYNEQFF	TGTGCCAGCAGTTACTCGAAACCGGGACTAGCGGGGGGCTACTCCTACAATGAGCAGTTCTTC
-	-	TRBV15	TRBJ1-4	CATSIEGSSQSPSEKLFF	TGTGCCACCAGCATAGAGGGGAGTAGCCAGTCGCCCAGCGAAAAACTGTTTTTT
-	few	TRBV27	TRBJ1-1	CASSLSLWGGGTEAFF	TGTGCCAGCAGTTTATCCCTGTGGGGGGGAGGCACTGAAGCTTTCTTT
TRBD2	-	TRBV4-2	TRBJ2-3	CASSQPLSGTRTDTQYF	TGTGCCAGCAGCCAACCCCTTAGCGGGACCCGCACAGATACGCAGTATTTT
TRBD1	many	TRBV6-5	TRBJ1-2	CASSYSVQGDYGYTF	TGTGCCAGCAGTTACTCGGTACAGGGGGACTATGGCTACACCTTC
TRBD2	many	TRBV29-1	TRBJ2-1	CSVRDGGRLLNNEQFF	TGCAGCGTCCGCGACGGGGGGAGGTTATTGAACAATGAGCAGTTCTTC
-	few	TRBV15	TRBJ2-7	CATSRDRDWDGEQYF	TGTGCCACCAGCAGAGACAGGGACTGGGATGGCGAGCAGTACTTC
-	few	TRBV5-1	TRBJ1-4	CASSSMGQGEKLFF	TGCGCCAGCAGCTCTATGGGACAAGGTGAAAAACTGTTTTTT
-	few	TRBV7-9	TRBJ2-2	CASSLSTKQNTGELFF	TGTGCCAGCAGCCTATCGACTAAGCAGAACACCGGGGAGCTGTTTTTT
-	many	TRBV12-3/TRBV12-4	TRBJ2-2	CASSPYIAGELFF	TGTGCCAGCAGTCCCTATATCGCCGGGGAGCTGTTTTTT
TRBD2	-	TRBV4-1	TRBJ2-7	CASSRRTSAGNEQYF	TGCGCCAGCAGCCGAAGGACTAGCGCTGGGAACGAGCAGTACTTC
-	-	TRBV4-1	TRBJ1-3	CASSQNGGVGNTIYF	TGCGCCAGCAGCCAAAACGGCGGGGTCGGAAACACCATATATTTT
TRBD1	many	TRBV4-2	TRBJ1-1	CASSLGGGSGTEAFF	TGTGCCAGCAGCCTGGGAGGGGGCTCGGGCACTGAAGCTTTCTTT
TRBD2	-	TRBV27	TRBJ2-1	CASSYPPRAGGPNEQFF	TGTGCCAGCAGTTACCCGCCCCGGGCGGGGGGGCCCAATGAGCAGTTCTTC
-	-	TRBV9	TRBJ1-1	CASSPDPTQHWGEDEAFF	TGTGCCAGCAGCCCCGACCCAACACAGCATTGGGGGGAGGATGAAGCTTTCTTT
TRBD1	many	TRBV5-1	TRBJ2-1	CASSEKARGLDNEQFF	TGCGCCAGCAGCGAGAAGGCCAGGGGGTTGGACAATGAGCAGTTCTTC